This entry lists 9 T cell receptor beta chains sequenced from one sample in a study of shared clonotypes between healthy human individuals. Some clones are missing from TCRdb's copy, which holds only in-frame ones; the method was immunoSEQ multiplex PCR. The sample includes roughly 110,000 clones, 68% seen only once; the top ten take roughly 24%. The sequencing input was memory CD8+ T cells sorted from blood. The subset denotes: CD45RO+ cells pooled with CCR7-negative TemRA cells. These receptors were taken from a woman in her 30s in good health.

The V call is TRBV7-9, the J call TRBJ1-4; no firm D call. The V end lost 1 base, the J end lost 8 bases, and 5 bases lay between the germline ends. Germline values: CDR1 SEHNR, CDR2 FQNEAQ (reference sequence). The CDR3 covers 12 residues. CDR3 protein: CASSLVGEKLFF. CDR3 nucleotide sequence: TGTGCCAGCAGCTTAGTTGGGGAAAAACTGTTTTTT.

The V call is TRBV28, the J call TRBJ2-2, with D perhaps TRBD1 (5 bases). The germline V gene has CDR1 MDHEN and CDR2 SYDVKM. Deletions cut 3 bases from V and 7 bases from J, with 21 bases between. This CDR3 has 17 residues. The CDR3 nucleotides are TGTGCCAGCAGTTTGTTCGCTACGGGCCTTCAGGGCGGGGAGCTGTTTTTT. Translated, it gives CASSLFATGLQGGELFF.

This clone has just one count. The rearrangement joins TRBV2 to TRBJ2-1; TRBD2 aligns across 9 bases. Germline CDR1 and CDR2: SNHLY and FYNNEI. The V segment lost 4 bases and the J segment 2 bases; nucleotides outside the gene matches: 0. The CDR3 covers 14 residues. The CDR3 DNA follows: TGTGCCAGCAGTGGACTAGCGGCCTACAATGAGCAGTTCTTC. Encoded protein: CASSGLAAYNEQFF.

This clone was counted once. This chain connects TRBV11-2 to TRBJ2-7; D remains ambiguous. V was cut by 1 base and J by 7 bases, with 5 bases left in between. This CDR3 spans 11 amino acids. Germline CDR1 is SGHAT and CDR2 is FQNNGV. Here the CDR3 DNA reads TGTGCCAGCAGCTTAGCGTGGGAGCAGTACTTC. Protein product: CASSLAWEQYF.

This chain uses TRBV25-1 with TRBJ1-3; D is possibly TRBD1 (5 bases). Trimming left V 4 bases short and J 0 bases short, with 10 bases between. Per the germline V gene, CDR1 is MGHDK and CDR2 is SYGVNS. There are 15 residues in the CDR3. CDR3 bases: TGTGCCAGCAGTGGTCCAGGGAACTCTGGAAACACCATATATTTT. Its protein product is CASSGPGNSGNTIYF.

The J gene is TRBJ2-1, the V gene TRBV19, with D perhaps matching TRBD2 (6 bases). The CDR3 is 14 residues long. Trimming took off 9 bases at V and 6 bases at J, with 18 bases between the two ends. Germline loops: CDR1 LNHDA, CDR2 SQIVND (reference sequence). The CDR3 region has the DNA TGTGCCAGCACCGGGACTCGACCGCGCAATGAGCAGTTCTTC. Amino acids: CASTGTRPRNEQFF.

This chain uses TRBV18 with TRBJ1-5; TRBD1 matches 8 bases. This CDR3 region has 15 residues. V was clipped by 6 bases and J by 5 bases; unmatched bases: 9. CDR1 and CDR2 (germline): KGHSH, LQKENI. This CDR3 reads CASSPQGALDQPQHF. CDR3 in DNA: TGTGCCAGCTCCCCCCAGGGGGCGTTGGATCAGCCCCAGCATTTT.

This rearrangement joins TRBV7-2 to TRBJ2-5, with D perhaps TRBD1 (5 bases). The germline V gene has CDR1 SGHTA and CDR2 FQGNSA. V was cut by 3 bases and J by 5 bases, with 13 bases left in between. This CDR3 comprises 14 residues. CDR3 nucleotides: TGTGCCAGCAGCTTCAGCCCTCAGGGCGAGACCCAGTACTTC. Translated, it gives CASSFSPQGETQYF.

The V gene is TRBV4-1, the J gene TRBJ2-1, with 9 bases fitting TRBD2. The CDR3 extends over 15 amino acids. CDR1 and CDR2 (germline): MGHRA, YSYEKL. The V gene end was trimmed by 4 bases and the J gene end by 4 bases; junction bases not matched to a gene: 5. DNA for the CDR3: TGCGCCAGCAGCCCCCGGCTAGCGGGATACAATGAGCAGTTCTTC. This sequence encodes CASSPRLAGYNEQFF.